One and the same sample provided the 10 T cell receptor beta chains below, sequenced in a study of cytomegalovirus exposure and HLA in healthy donors. Both 60 Vbeta primers and 13 Jbeta primers went into the PCR. Produced via immunoSEQ multiplex PCR; TCRdb's table is partial and in-frame only. The table has about 130,000 clones, about three quarters seen once; the top ten hold 1.2%. Sequencing was performed on PBMCs. All receptors come from a female donor in good health and CMV-seronegative.

V and J are TRBV18 and TRBJ1-5; 7 positions match TRBD1. The trim removed 3 bases at V and 1 base at J, leaving 6 bases unmatched. Per the germline V gene, CDR1 is KGHSH and CDR2 is LQKENI. The length of the CDR3 is 16 residues. Here the CDR3 reads CASSPLGTESNQPQHF. DNA of the CDR3: TGTGCCAGCTCACCTTTGGGGACAGAGAGCAATCAGCCCCAGCATTTT.

This clone is a singleton in its sample. The V gene is TRBV19, the J gene TRBJ1-4, with a weak D call TRBD1 (5 bases). Germline CDR1 LNHDA, CDR2 SQIVND (reference sequence). The CDR3 runs 14 residues. With 3 bases removed from V and 3 bases from J, the gap between germline ends came to 8 bases. The CDR3 loop is CASSIDRANEKLFF. CDR3 in DNA: TGTGCCAGTAGTATCGACAGAGCTAATGAAAAACTGTTTTTT.

This clone was detected a few times. The CDR3 DNA sequence: TGTGCCAGCAGTGACCGGACTAGCGGGGGGGCAGGCGGGGAGCTGTTTTTT. As protein: CASSDRTSGGAGGELFF. This rearrangement joins TRBV25-1 to TRBJ2-2; 15 nucleotides align to TRBD2. Germline-derived CDR1 and CDR2 are MGHDK and SYGVNS. J lost 7 bases, V lost 3 bases, and 6 bases had no gene match. This CDR3 is 17 amino acids long.

This CDR3 is CASSVNRVDYGYTF. For the CDR3, the DNA is TGTGCCAGCAGTGTCAACAGGGTGGACTATGGCTACACCTTC. The rearrangement links TRBV6-1 to TRBJ1-2; D is perhaps TRBD1 (6 bases). Germline-derived CDR1 and CDR2 are MNHNS and SASEGT. With 4 bases removed from V and 3 bases from J, the gap between germline ends came to 12 bases. CDR3 size: 14 residues.

The chain joins TRBV7-3 to TRBJ2-5; 10 nucleotides align to TRBD2. In germline, CDR1 is SGHTA, CDR2 FQGTGA. The CDR3 has 16 amino acids. The V and J ends lost 1 base and 5 bases, in that order; junction bases with no gene match: 7. In DNA, the CDR3 is TGTGCCAGCAGCTTAAGTCTAGCGGGAGCGGGGGAGACCCAGTACTTC. Amino acids: CASSLSLAGAGETQYF.

V is TRBV4-1 and J is TRBJ1-4; possible D gene TRBD1, 6 bases. CDR3 size: 16 residues. The germline gives CDR1 MGHRA, CDR2 YSYEKL. Trimming stripped 1 base from V and 0 bases from J, with 9 bases between. CDR3 loop: CASSQAGQPTNEKLFF. In nucleotides, the CDR3 is TGCGCCAGCAGCCAAGCCGGACAGCCAACTAATGAAAAACTGTTTTTT.

This chain connects TRBV2 to TRBJ2-5, with D tentatively TRBD2 (6 bases). With 1 base removed from V and 4 bases from J, the gap between germline ends came to 7 bases. Germline V gene sequence: CDR1 SNHLY, CDR2 FYNNEI. The CDR3 contains 13 residues. CDR3 DNA sequence: TGTGCCAGCAGTGAAGTGCGGGGAGAGACCCAGTACTTC. It specifies CASSEVRGETQYF.

The chain employs TRBV5-1 and TRBJ2-5; TRBD1 is a possible D gene (6 bases). There are 19 residues in the CDR3. Germline V lookup: CDR1 SGHRS, CDR2 YFSETQ. Between the trimmed V and J ends, which lost 3 bases and 4 bases, there was a span of 28 bases. The CDR3 spells CASSSQAPGHRGNGETQYF. In DNA form, the CDR3 reads TGCGCCAGCAGCTCCCAAGCTCCGGGACATCGAGGGAATGGAGAGACCCAGTACTTC.

The chain joins TRBV5-1 to TRBJ1-2; tentative D call: TRBD1 (5 bases). The ends were cut back, 1 base at V and 5 bases at J, with 12 bases in the middle. Looked up from germline, CDR1 is SGHRS and CDR2 is YFSETQ. This CDR3 has 14 amino acids. CDR3 sequence reads: CASSLKPGRYGYTF. The CDR3 region has the DNA TGCGCCAGCAGCTTGAAGCCAGGGCGATATGGCTACACCTTC.

The chain employs TRBV30 and TRBJ2-2, with 7 bases lining up with TRBD1. Trimming at V came to 0 bases and at J to 6 bases, leaving 7 bases not matched to a gene. This CDR3 is 15 amino acids long. CDR1 and CDR2 (germline): GTSNPN, SVGIG (reference sequence). The CDR3: CAWSVKGARAGELFF. CDR3 nucleotides: TGTGCCTGGAGTGTGAAGGGGGCTCGGGCCGGGGAGCTGTTTTTT.